This passage covers 15 T cell receptor beta chains from one sample sequenced in a study of cytomegalovirus exposure and HLA in healthy donors. Vbeta (60) and Jbeta (13) primers were used in the PCR. Clones were read by immunoSEQ multiplex PCR, and TCRdb kept only the in-frame ones, dropping some. The sample records approximately 160,000 clones, about 80% being singletons. The specimen was PBMCs. These receptors all stem from a woman in her 30s in good health and CMV-seropositive.

The chain couples TRBV6-1 to TRBJ1-5; D might be TRBD1 (5 bases). The CDR3 extends over 13 amino acids. V lost 3 bases and J 9 bases, leaving 12 bases between the germline ends. Germline V CDR1 and CDR2: MNHNS, SASEGT. The chain's CDR3 is CASSEGRDRPQHF. The CDR3 nucleotides are TGTGCCAGCAGTGAGGGGCGGGATCGGCCCCAGCATTTT.

Details on this clone: Other DNA sequences in the same sample also yield this CDR3. This chain connects TRBV7-9 to TRBJ1-4; D remains unclear. The CDR3 has 14 amino acids. Germline lookup yields CDR1 SEHNR and CDR2 FQNEAQ (reference sequence). The germline V and J ends were trimmed by 5 bases and 3 bases, with 10 bases remaining between them. The CDR3 region is CASSLGQANEKLFF. CDR3 sequence (DNA): TGTGCCAGCAGCCTAGGGCAGGCTAATGAAAAACTGTTTTTT.

The chain recombines TRBV6-5 with TRBJ2-1; 11 bases line up with TRBD2. This CDR3 has 15 residues. In germline, CDR1 is MNHEY, CDR2 SVGAGI. J was trimmed by 7 bases and V by 2 bases; bases with no gene match: 4. CDR3 bases: TGTGCCAGCAGTTACCTAGCGGGAGGCGGGAATGAGCAGTTCTTC. It codes for CASSYLAGGGNEQFF.

CDR3 protein: CASSQDWGGPYNEQFF. CDR3 sequence (DNA): TGCGCCAGCAGCCAAGATTGGGGGGGACCATACAATGAGCAGTTCTTC. V gene TRBV4-3 combines with J gene TRBJ2-1; 7 nucleotides line up with TRBD2. The CDR3 spans 16 residues. Trimming at V came to 0 bases and at J to 4 bases, leaving 6 bases not matched to a gene. CDR1 and CDR2 (germline): LGHNA, YSLEER.

The chain has TRBV5-8 and TRBJ2-6; TRBD2 is a possible D gene (7 bases). The CDR3 is made up of 18 amino acids. Trimming left V 0 bases short and J 0 bases short, with 13 bases between. Germline CDR1 is SGHTS and CDR2 is YDEGEE. As DNA, the CDR3 is TGTGCCAGCAGCTTGGGAGGGGGGGGCTCCTCTGGGGCCAACGTCCTGACTTTC. Encoded protein: CASSLGGGGSSGANVLTF.

J is TRBJ2-7 and V is TRBV4-1; possible D gene TRBD1, 6 bases. The length of the CDR3 is 16 residues. Trimming stripped 1 base from V and 3 bases from J, with 16 bases between. Germline V gene sequence: CDR1 MGHRA, CDR2 YSYEKL. The CDR3 sequence is CASSQGRQDLYYEQYF. In nucleotides, the CDR3 is TGCGCCAGCAGCCAAGGAAGACAGGACCTCTACTACGAGCAGTACTTC.

The chain employs TRBV4-1 and TRBJ2-4; a possible D gene is TRBD2 (6 bases). The germline CDR1 and CDR2 sequences are MGHRA and YSYEKL. Trimming shortened V by 1 base and J by 5 bases, and 15 bases separated the two germline ends. This CDR3 contains 16 residues. CDR3 nucleotides: TGCGCCAGCAGCCAAGTCTACTCGGGGGTGGAAAACATTCAGTACTTC. It specifies CASSQVYSGVENIQYF.

The rearrangement links TRBV19 to TRBJ2-1, with 12 bases matching TRBD2. Unmatched junction bases numbered 11, after V lost 8 bases and J lost 6 bases. CDR3 length equals 16 residues. Germline V gene lookup returns CDR1 LNHDA and CDR2 SQIVND (reference sequence). CDR3 nucleotide sequence: TGTGCCAGTTGGGGACTAGCGGGCGGCAGGGGCAATGAGCAGTTCTTC. This sequence encodes CASWGLAGGRGNEQFF.

This rearrangement joins TRBV1 to TRBJ2-1; the table assigns TRBD2, which was not confirmed against the DNA. TRBV1 is classified as a pseudogene. This CDR3 spans 16 amino acids. The CDR3 nucleotides are TGCACCAGCAGCCCCCCTTCTAGCGGGAGCCCCAATGAGCAGTTCTTC. Translated, it gives CTSSPPSSGSPNEQFF.

V and J are TRBV7-2 and TRBJ1-1, with TRBD1 as a possible D gene (5 bases). The CDR3 loop spans 15 amino acids. Per germline, CDR1 SGHTA and CDR2 FQGNSA. Trimming shortened V by 1 base and J by 0 bases, and 9 bases separated the two germline ends. CDR3 nucleotides: TGTGCCAGCAGCTTAGGACAGACTCTGAACACTGAAGCTTTCTTT. Translating gives CASSLGQTLNTEAFF.

V gene TRBV7-9 combines with J gene TRBJ2-3, with a weak D call TRBD1 (5 bases). Deletions cut 2 bases from V and 1 base from J, with 10 bases between. The CDR3 extends over 15 amino acids. Germline lookup yields CDR1 SEHNR and CDR2 FQNEAQ (reference sequence). The CDR3 DNA sequence: TGTGCCAGCAGCTTAAGCCTACAGGGCACAGATACGCAGTATTTT. Its protein product is CASSLSLQGTDTQYF.

V usage is TRBV2 and J usage is TRBJ1-4; D may be TRBD1 (5 bases). From germline, CDR1 is SNHLY and CDR2 FYNNEI. V dropped 7 bases and J dropped 8 bases, with 11 bases sitting between them. The CDR3 contains 12 residues. CDR3 nucleotides: TGTGCCAGCACCAAGGGGATCGAAAAACTGTTTTTT. This translates into CASTKGIEKLFF.

The V call is TRBV15, the J call TRBJ2-2; 7 bases fit TRBD1. This CDR3 region has 14 residues. The ends lost 4 bases at V and 5 bases at J; junction bases unmatched: 4. Germline CDR1 is LNHNV and CDR2 is YYDKDF (reference sequence). The CDR3 DNA reads TGTGCCACCAGCAACGGACAGGTTACCGGGGAGCTGTTTTTT. This gives the protein CATSNGQVTGELFF.

The chain joins TRBV6-1 to TRBJ1-2, with D unresolved. V was trimmed by 3 bases and J by 3 bases, leaving 14 bases between them. The CDR3 runs to 15 residues. Germline V gene lookup returns CDR1 MNHNS and CDR2 SASEGT. CDR3 sequence (DNA): TGTGCCAGCAGTGACCCCTTGGCCAGTGACTATGGCTACACCTTC. Its translation: CASSDPLASDYGYTF.

J is TRBJ2-7 and V is TRBV5-1; D not resolved. Trimming took off 0 bases at V and 7 bases at J, with 14 bases between the two ends. In germline, CDR1 is SGHRS, CDR2 YFSETQ. This CDR3 is 14 amino acids long. The CDR3 reads CASSLETPLGEQYF. The CDR3 region has the DNA TGCGCCAGCAGCTTGGAGACTCCTCTCGGGGAGCAGTACTTC.